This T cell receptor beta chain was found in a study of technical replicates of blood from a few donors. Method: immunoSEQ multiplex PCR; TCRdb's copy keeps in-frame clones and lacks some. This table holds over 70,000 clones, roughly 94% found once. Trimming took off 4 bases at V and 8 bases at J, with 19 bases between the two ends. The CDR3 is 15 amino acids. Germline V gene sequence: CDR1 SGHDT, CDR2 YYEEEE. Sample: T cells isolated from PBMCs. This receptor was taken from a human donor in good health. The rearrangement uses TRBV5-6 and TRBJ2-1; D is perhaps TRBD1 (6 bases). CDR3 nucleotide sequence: TGTGCCAGCAGCCCCCCCGCAGGGGATGTGGATGAGCAGTTCTTC. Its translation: CASSPPAGDVDEQFF.